This is a list of T cell receptor beta chains from one sample in a study of T cells in localized non-small cell lung cancer. Profiling relied on immunoSEQ multiplex PCR, and the TCRdb table lists in-frame clones only, not all of them. The sample shows roughly 30,000 clones, roughly 90% of them seen only once. The starting material was peripheral blood, obtained before any cancer treatment. Receptor source: a woman aged 35-75 years with stage I lung adenocarcinoma. Each CDR3 is given with its conserved first and last residue. The D gene is left open where the match is weak. Some rows mark clone size as missing; the rest say once, few, many or name a class of expanded clone.

clone size: -
J gene: TRBJ2-1
D gene: TRBD2
V gene: TRBV2
CDR3 protein: CASSPGGSSYNEQFF
CDR3 DNA: TGTGCCAGCAGCCCAGGCGGGAGCTCCTACAATGAGCAGTTCTTC

clone size: -
J gene: TRBJ2-7
D gene: TRBD1
V gene: TRBV6-5
CDR3 protein: CASSPGQGAYEQYF
CDR3 DNA: TGTGCCAGCAGTCCGGGACAGGGGGCTTACGAGCAGTACTTC

clone size: -
J gene: TRBJ2-3
D gene: TRBD2
V gene: TRBV5-4
CDR3 protein: CASSSPTSGGVTQYF
CDR3 DNA: TGTGCCAGCAGCTCCCCGACTAGCGGGGGCGTTACGCAGTATTTT

clone size: -
J gene: TRBJ1-5
D gene: TRBD1
V gene: TRBV6-5
CDR3 protein: CASSYSRTGNHQPQHF
CDR3 DNA: TGTGCCAGCAGTTACTCGAGGACAGGGAACCATCAGCCCCAGCATTTT

clone size: -
J gene: TRBJ2-1
D gene: TRBD2
V gene: TRBV13
CDR3 protein: CASSLGRRGGQPYNEQFF
CDR3 DNA: TGTGCCAGCAGCTTAGGCCGGCGGGGGGGCCAACCCTACAATGAGCAGTTCTTC

clone size: -
J gene: TRBJ1-2
D gene: -
V gene: TRBV6-6
CDR3 protein: CASTGSNYGYTF
CDR3 DNA: TGTGCCAGCACGGGCAGTAACTATGGCTACACCTTC

clone size: -
J gene: TRBJ1-2
D gene: -
V gene: TRBV7-3
CDR3 protein: CASSLGWGSGYTF
CDR3 DNA: TGTGCCAGCAGCTTAGGGTGGGGATCTGGCTACACCTTC

clone size: -
J gene: TRBJ2-7
D gene: TRBD2
V gene: TRBV6-6
CDR3 protein: CASSKSWEGNYEQYF
CDR3 DNA: TGTGCCAGCAGTAAGTCATGGGAGGGGAACTACGAGCAGTACTTC

clone size: few
J gene: TRBJ2-7
D gene: -
V gene: TRBV5-4
CDR3 protein: CASRADPSSYEQYF
CDR3 DNA: TGTGCCAGCAGGGCTGACCCGAGCTCCTACGAGCAGTACTTC

clone size: -
J gene: TRBJ2-7
D gene: -
V gene: TRBV4-1
CDR3 protein: CASSQELGGYEQYF
CDR3 DNA: TGCGCCAGCAGCCAAGAATTAGGTGGCTACGAGCAGTACTTC

clone size: once
J gene: TRBJ2-3
D gene: -
V gene: TRBV7-8
CDR3 protein: CASSLGASTDTQYF
CDR3 DNA: TGTGCCAGCAGCTTGGGGGCTAGCACAGATACGCAGTATTTT

clone size: -
J gene: TRBJ2-2
D gene: -
V gene: TRBV7-6
CDR3 protein: CASSSDRPTNTGELFF
CDR3 DNA: TGTGCCAGCAGCTCCGACAGGCCCACGAACACCGGGGAGCTGTTTTTT

clone size: once
J gene: TRBJ2-1
D gene: TRBD2
V gene: TRBV14
CDR3 protein: CASSQERLAGEILLF
CDR3 DNA: TGTGCCAGCAGCCAAGAAAGACTAGCGGGGGAGATCCTGCTCTTC

clone size: -
J gene: TRBJ2-1
D gene: -
V gene: TRBV7-2
CDR3 protein: CASSPRGSGADNEQFF
CDR3 DNA: TGTGCCAGCAGCCCCAGGGGGAGCGGGGCGGACAATGAGCAGTTCTTC

clone size: -
J gene: TRBJ2-2
D gene: -
V gene: TRBV11-3
CDR3 protein: CASSLDENTGELFF
CDR3 DNA: TGTGCCAGCAGCTTAGATGAGAACACCGGGGAGCTGTTTTTT

clone size: -
J gene: TRBJ2-7
D gene: -
V gene: TRBV27
CDR3 protein: CASSSGFSYEQYF
CDR3 DNA: TGTGCCAGCAGCTCAGGGTTCTCCTACGAGCAGTACTTC

clone size: -
J gene: TRBJ1-6
D gene: -
V gene: TRBV5-4
CDR3 protein: CASSLGGNSPLHF
CDR3 DNA: TGTGCCAGCAGCTTGGGGGGTAATTCACCCCTCCACTTT

clone size: -
J gene: TRBJ2-7
D gene: -
V gene: TRBV9
CDR3 protein: CASSVDGDSYEQYF
CDR3 DNA: TGTGCCAGCAGCGTAGACGGGGATTCCTACGAGCAGTACTTC

clone size: -
J gene: TRBJ2-3
D gene: TRBD1
V gene: TRBV10-2
CDR3 protein: CASTMGDKTGGTDTQYF
CDR3 DNA: TGCGCCAGCACGATGGGGGACAAGACAGGGGGCACAGATACGCAGTATTTT

clone size: -
J gene: TRBJ1-5
D gene: -
V gene: TRBV7-2
CDR3 protein: CASSLGGYSNQPQHF
CDR3 DNA: TGTGCCAGCAGCTTAGGGGGGTATAGCAATCAGCCCCAGCATTTT

clone size: few
J gene: TRBJ2-2
D gene: -
V gene: TRBV2
CDR3 protein: CASRHRGTNTGELFF
CDR3 DNA: TGTGCCAGCAGGCATAGGGGGACGAACACCGGGGAGCTGTTTTTT

clone size: -
J gene: TRBJ2-1
D gene: -
V gene: TRBV14
CDR3 protein: CASSLGGRRGEQFF
CDR3 DNA: TGTGCCAGCAGCCTCGGCGGCCGCCGGGGTGAGCAGTTCTTC

clone size: -
J gene: TRBJ1-2
D gene: TRBD1
V gene: TRBV19
CDR3 protein: CASRQTGTNYGYTF
CDR3 DNA: TGTGCCAGTAGGCAGACAGGGACTAACTATGGCTACACCTTC

clone size: -
J gene: TRBJ1-2
D gene: -
V gene: TRBV30
CDR3 protein: CAHPVGTNYGYTF
CDR3 DNA: TGTGCCCATCCGGTAGGAACTAACTATGGCTACACCTTC

clone size: -
J gene: TRBJ1-6
D gene: -
V gene: TRBV7-2
CDR3 protein: CASSLRQDNSPLHF
CDR3 DNA: TGTGCCAGCAGCTTACGACAGGATAATTCACCCCTCCACTTT

clone size: -
J gene: TRBJ2-7
D gene: TRBD2
V gene: TRBV11-2
CDR3 protein: CASSASGGISYEQYF
CDR3 DNA: TGTGCCAGCAGCGCTAGCGGGGGGATCTCCTACGAGCAGTACTTC

clone size: -
J gene: TRBJ2-5
D gene: TRBD2
V gene: TRBV4-1
CDR3 protein: CASSQVSGGFQETQYF
CDR3 DNA: TGCGCCAGCAGCCAAGTGAGCGGGGGCTTCCAAGAGACCCAGTACTTC

clone size: -
J gene: TRBJ1-4
D gene: -
V gene: TRBV9
CDR3 protein: CASSVGGGRGLNEKLFF
CDR3 DNA: TGTGCCAGCAGCGTAGGTGGGGGAAGAGGACTTAATGAAAAACTGTTTTTT

clone size: -
J gene: TRBJ1-1
D gene: -
V gene: TRBV21-1
CDR3 protein: CASSREDRGLGTTEAFF
CDR3 DNA: TGTGCCAGCAGCCGTGAAGACAGGGGGCTCGGGACCACTGAAGCTTTCTTT

clone size: -
J gene: TRBJ1-6
D gene: TRBD1
V gene: TRBV18
CDR3 protein: CASSPGQGNSPLHF
CDR3 DNA: TGTGCCAGCTCACCGGGACAGGGAAATTCACCCCTCCACTTT

clone size: once
J gene: TRBJ2-7
D gene: TRBD1
V gene: TRBV11-3
CDR3 protein: CASSLARRGKGLEQYF
CDR3 DNA: TGTGCCAGCAGCTTAGCCCGCAGGGGGAAGGGTCTCGAGCAGTACTTC

clone size: -
J gene: TRBJ2-1
D gene: TRBD1
V gene: TRBV4-1
CDR3 protein: CASSQSPGQGFYEQFF
CDR3 DNA: TGCGCCAGCAGCCAATCACCGGGACAGGGGTTCTATGAGCAGTTCTTC

clone size: -
J gene: TRBJ2-7
D gene: TRBD1
V gene: TRBV5-4
CDR3 protein: CASSDTTGSVYEQYF
CDR3 DNA: TGTGCCAGCAGCGATACGACAGGGTCGGTCTACGAGCAGTACTTC

clone size: -
J gene: TRBJ1-1
D gene: -
V gene: TRBV4-3
CDR3 protein: CASSQVLTANTEAFF
CDR3 DNA: TGCGCCAGCAGCCAAGTTCTTACGGCGAACACTGAAGCTTTCTTT

clone size: -
J gene: TRBJ1-2
D gene: -
V gene: TRBV15
CDR3 protein: CATSSGIAGYGYTF
CDR3 DNA: TGTGCCACCAGCAGTGGTATCGCCGGCTATGGCTACACCTTC

clone size: once
J gene: TRBJ1-1
D gene: -
V gene: TRBV7-2
CDR3 protein: CASSLLLGGRNTEAFF
CDR3 DNA: TGTGCCAGCAGCTTATTGTTGGGAGGAAGAAACACTGAAGCTTTCTTT

clone size: -
J gene: TRBJ2-7
D gene: -
V gene: TRBV7-2
CDR3 protein: CASSPPSYEQYF
CDR3 DNA: TGTGCCAGCAGCCCTCCCTCCTACGAGCAGTACTTC

clone size: -
J gene: TRBJ1-2
D gene: -
V gene: TRBV10-2
CDR3 protein: CASSDQQGRTNYGYTF
CDR3 DNA: TGCGCCAGCAGTGACCAACAGGGAAGGACTAACTATGGCTACACCTTC

clone size: once
J gene: TRBJ1-1
D gene: -
V gene: TRBV9
CDR3 protein: CASSPGDGDTEAFF
CDR3 DNA: TGTGCCAGCAGCCCAGGGGACGGTGACACTGAAGCTTTCTTT

clone size: -
J gene: TRBJ1-1
D gene: TRBD1
V gene: TRBV5-1
CDR3 protein: CASSLDRGGTEAFF
CDR3 DNA: TGCGCCAGCAGCTTGGACAGGGGAGGCACTGAAGCTTTCTTT

clone size: -
J gene: TRBJ1-2
D gene: -
V gene: TRBV4-3
CDR3 protein: CASSQGAYGYTF
CDR3 DNA: TGCGCCAGCAGCCAAGGTGCCTATGGCTACACCTTC

clone size: -
J gene: TRBJ2-5
D gene: -
V gene: TRBV10-3
CDR3 protein: CAISERETQYF
CDR3 DNA: TGTGCCATCAGTGAAAGGGAGACCCAGTACTTC

clone size: -
J gene: TRBJ2-5
D gene: TRBD2
V gene: TRBV9
CDR3 protein: CASSVMSGGAEETQYF
CDR3 DNA: TGTGCCAGCAGCGTAATGAGCGGGGGGGCCGAAGAGACCCAGTACTTC

clone size: -
J gene: TRBJ2-3
D gene: -
V gene: TRBV7-2
CDR3 protein: CASSGGAIVDTQYF
CDR3 DNA: TGTGCCAGCAGCGGGGGGGCAATAGTTGATACGCAGTATTTT

clone size: -
J gene: TRBJ1-2
D gene: TRBD1
V gene: TRBV27
CDR3 protein: CASSLSGTGGDKGGYTF
CDR3 DNA: TGTGCCAGCAGTTTATCCGGGACAGGGGGCGATAAGGGGGGCTACACCTTC

clone size: -
J gene: TRBJ1-2
D gene: -
V gene: TRBV9
CDR3 protein: CASNLGGGGGYTF
CDR3 DNA: TGTGCCAGCAACCTAGGGGGGGGTGGCGGCTACACCTTC

clone size: -
J gene: TRBJ2-6
D gene: -
V gene: TRBV29-1
CDR3 protein: CSVGEGTGANVLTF
CDR3 DNA: TGCAGCGTTGGCGAGGGGACTGGGGCCAACGTCCTGACTTTC

clone size: -
J gene: TRBJ1-5
D gene: -
V gene: TRBV30
CDR3 protein: CAWSPSPPNQPQHF
CDR3 DNA: TGTGCCTGGAGTCCCTCCCCGCCGAATCAGCCCCAGCATTTT

clone size: -
J gene: TRBJ2-3
D gene: TRBD1
V gene: TRBV7-2
CDR3 protein: CASSSRRTGGIDTQYF
CDR3 DNA: TGTGCCAGCAGCTCCCGGCGGACAGGGGGCATAGATACGCAGTATTTT

clone size: -
J gene: TRBJ1-2
D gene: -
V gene: TRBV2
CDR3 protein: CASSRTVNYGYTF
CDR3 DNA: TGTGCCAGCAGTCGGACGGTTAACTATGGCTACACCTTC

clone size: -
J gene: TRBJ2-3
D gene: TRBD2
V gene: TRBV7-9
CDR3 protein: CASSLMSGGPTDTQYF
CDR3 DNA: TGTGCCAGCAGCTTAATGAGCGGGGGTCCCACAGATACGCAGTATTTT

clone size: -
J gene: TRBJ2-5
D gene: -
V gene: TRBV27
CDR3 protein: CASSPHQETQYF
CDR3 DNA: TGTGCCAGCAGTCCCCACCAAGAGACCCAGTACTTC

clone size: -
J gene: TRBJ1-2
D gene: -
V gene: TRBV20-1
CDR3 protein: CSIQGIHGYTF
CDR3 DNA: TGCAGCATACAGGGAATCCATGGCTACACCTTC